This T cell receptor beta chain is drawn from a study of blood T cells in healthy people across ages. Study-level background: Template-switching capture recovered about one barcoded beta molecule per two T cells.

Notes on the study in general: Compared with aged donors, long-lived donors showed fewer expanded clones, suggesting selection.

Germline V gene data show CDR1 as DFQATT and CDR2 as SNEGSKA (reference sequence). With 3 bases removed from V and 11 bases from J, the gap between germline ends came to 28 bases. This CDR3 is 16 amino acids long. The use of a sample-barcoded 5' primer and a J-beta primer mix characterized a second PCR of about 7 to 12 cycles. Through a template-switch adaptor with 12 random nucleotides, each cDNA molecule received a tag. TCRdb passed the 5' RACE reads through MiXCR, listing each CDR3 protein once. The data show 700,000 to 1,000,000 distinct CDR3 sequences, more than 40% seen once. Approximately 9.6 milliliters of peripheral blood were drawn from each donor into EDTA-treated tubes. Points on this clonotype: Antigen unknown.

This sequence originates from a man aged 55-75 years in good health. Sequencing was carried out using blood. The chain employs TRBV20-1 and TRBJ2-5; the D gene is possibly TRBD2 (7 bases). The CDR3 nucleotides are TGCAGTGCTAGCACCAGAAACCGGGGGGCAGGGAATGAGCAGTACTTC. Its translation is CSASTRNRGAGNEQYF.